This T cell receptor beta chain was sequenced during a study of T cells in tumors after PD-1 blockade. Study as a whole: Patients had no prior checkpoint blockade, systemic immunosuppressants, or anti-cancer therapy within 4 weeks. During anti-PD-1 treatment, some patients continued daily vismodegib 150 mg. Each patient got pembrolizumab 200 mg every 3 weeks or cemiplimab 350 mg every 2 weeks. General observations from the study: Peripheral recruitment is suggested, as some novel exhausted tumor clones were in pre-treatment blood.

Generated by immunoSEQ multiplex PCR, the TCRdb table keeps only in-frame clones and is missing some. Of more than 40,000 clones in the sample, 65% to 85% were seen once. With respect to this clone: The antigen is undetermined.

This CDR3 is built from 14 residues. V was pared by 7 bases and J by 0 bases, with 12 bases between. Looked up from germline, CDR1 is SGHVS and CDR2 is FQNEAQ. The starting material was PBMCs, obtained before anti-PD-1 therapy. The chain combines TRBV7-8 with TRBJ1-1; weak D call: TRBD1 (5 bases). The TCR comes from a human donor with advanced basal cell or squamous cell carcinoma (not recorded which). The CDR3 DNA follows: TGTGCCAGCACCGGGACGTACATGAACACTGAAGCTTTCTTT. It specifies CASTGTYMNTEAFF.